The 19 T cell receptor beta chains presented below share a single source sample, sequenced in a study of blood T cell repertoires in COVID-19 (dated by TCRdb to about 2020). Library method: the immunoSEQ multiplex PCR assay. The table was pulled from immuneACCESS by TCRdb, which kept in-frame rearrangements only. Such tables lose some clones; where checked, under half of the loss comes from unresolved V genes, and the rest has no known cause. A total of 110,000 to 150,000 clones appear in this sample, approximately 80% of them only once. The leading ten clones occupy 44% of the sample. Sequences were obtained from peripheral blood. These receptors all stem from a human donor in a cohort sampled during active COVID-19.

This chain joins TRBV5-4 and TRBJ1-1; D might be TRBD1 (5 bases). Germline assignment: CDR1 SGHNT and CDR2 YYREEE (reference sequence). CDR3 length equals 14 residues. Trimming pared 3 bases from V and 1 base from J, leaving 10 bases between. CDR3 region: CASSSRDGNTEAFF. The CDR3, as DNA: TGTGCCAGCAGCTCGCGGGACGGGAACACTGAAGCTTTCTTT.

The chain recombines TRBV12-1 with TRBJ2-5; the D call TRBD2 from the table was never checked on the DNA. TRBV12-1 is given as a pseudogene. CDR3 length: 11 residues. The CDR3 DNA follows: TGTGCCAGTAGCAGCTTCGAGACCCAGTACTTC. Amino acid sequence: CASSSFETQYF.

The V call is TRBV4-2, the J call TRBJ1-3, with D possibly matching TRBD1 (6 bases). CDR1 and CDR2 (germline): LGHNA, YNFKEQ. The CDR3 extends over 15 amino acids. V lost 3 bases and J lost 9, with 18 bases in between. In nucleotides, the CDR3 is TGTGCCAGCAGCCAGGCCACGGGGACACCGACCACCATATATTTT. It is translated as CASSQATGTPTTIYF.

This rearrangement joins TRBV6-2 or TRBV6-3 to TRBJ1-2; D remains unclear. Germline V lookup: CDR1 MNHEY, CDR2 SVGEGT. The CDR3 is 13 amino acids. V lost 6 bases to trimming and J lost 7 bases, with 15 bases between them. CDR3 bases: TGTGCCAGCAGCTCGGACTATTTGAGTGGCTACACCTTC. Its translation is CASSSDYLSGYTF.

In this sample, this clone turned up once. This rearrangement joins TRBV12-3 or TRBV12-4 to TRBJ1-2; D is possibly TRBD1 (6 bases). The CDR3 covers 13 residues. The V gene lost 3 bases and the J gene lost 3 bases, with 8 bases spanning the gap. The DNA of the CDR3 is TGTGCCAGCAGTTTTGGACAGTACTATGGCTACACCTTC. This sequence encodes CASSFGQYYGYTF.

In DNA form, the CDR3 reads TGTGCCAGCAGCTTAGCCCACAGGGAAGTAGCTTTCTTT. Its protein product is CASSLAHREVAFF. This chain uses TRBV7-2 with TRBJ1-1, with D possibly TRBD1 on 6 matching bases. The CDR3 extends over 13 amino acids. Germline CDR1 and CDR2: SGHTA and FQGNSA. V lost 0 bases and J 10 bases, leaving 12 bases between the germline ends.

The chain is built from TRBV6-2 or TRBV6-3 and TRBJ2-5, with TRBD2 matching over 7 bases. J gave up 3 bases and V 5 bases, and 9 bases lay outside the gene matches. This CDR3 is 15 amino acids long. In germline, CDR1 is MNHEY, CDR2 SVGEGT. The CDR3 sequence: CASSLTGTTEETQYF. CDR3 nucleotides: TGTGCCAGCAGTCTCACCGGGACTACTGAAGAGACCCAGTACTTC.

The chain combines TRBV7-2 with TRBJ1-1, with 10 bases that match TRBD1. V gave up 4 bases and J gave up 4 bases; unmatched junction bases: 0. The CDR3 totals 13 residues. Germline CDR1 and CDR2: SGHTA and FQGNSA. The CDR3 here is CASSWDRGTEAFF. The CDR3 nucleotides read TGTGCCAGCAGCTGGGACAGGGGCACTGAAGCTTTCTTT.

The chain joins TRBV20-1 to TRBJ1-1; the match to TRBD1 covers 7 bases. The CDR3 length is 13 residues. Germline CDR1 reads DFQATT; CDR2 reads SNEGSKA (reference sequence). Trimming cost V 3 bases and J 6 bases; bases outside gene matches: 7. The CDR3 DNA reads as TGCAGTGCTAGTAAGGGGGCTTTGTCTGAAGCTTTCTTT. Its translation is CSASKGALSEAFF.

This sequence joins TRBV11-2 and TRBJ2-1, with 9 bases that match TRBD2. After removal of 5 bases from V and 8 bases from J, the junction contained 7 bases not matched to a gene. The CDR3 is 14 residues long. Germline values: CDR1 SGHAT, CDR2 FQNNGV. The CDR3 sequence is CASSRSGSVYEQFF. The CDR3 nucleotides are TGTGCCAGCAGCCGTAGCGGGAGCGTGTATGAGCAGTTCTTC.

V usage is TRBV29-1 and J usage is TRBJ1-1; 9 nucleotides agree with TRBD1. V lost 6 bases, J lost 1 base, and 3 bases stayed unmatched. This CDR3 spans 13 amino acids. The germline gives CDR1 SQVTM, CDR2 ANQGSEA. CDR3: CSVEGQGNTEAFF. DNA of the CDR3: TGCAGCGTGGAGGGACAGGGGAACACTGAAGCTTTCTTT.

V is TRBV7-8 and J is TRBJ2-7, with D perhaps matching TRBD2 (6 bases). The CDR3 is made up of 13 amino acids. V dropped 1 base and J dropped 7 bases, with 11 bases sitting between them. Looked up from germline, CDR1 is SGHVS and CDR2 is FQNEAQ. CDR3 sequence (DNA): TGTGCCAGCAGCTTAGGGAGGGCGGGTGAGCAGTACTTC. Its translation: CASSLGRAGEQYF.

This clone was recorded only once. The CDR3 sequence: CASSPGPYNEQFF. The CDR3 nucleotides read TGTGCCAGTAGCCCAGGCCCCTACAATGAGCAGTTCTTC. This sequence joins TRBV19 and TRBJ2-1; D remains ambiguous. Trimming removed 6 bases at V and 2 bases at J, with 8 bases between. The length of the CDR3 is 13 residues. Germline V lookup: CDR1 LNHDA, CDR2 SQIVND (reference sequence).

The chain links TRBV11-2 to TRBJ2-2, with 8 bases identical to TRBD2. The CDR3 extends over 17 amino acids. With V trimmed by 3 bases and J by 2 bases, 8 bases remained unmatched. CDR1 and CDR2 from the germline V gene are SGHAT and FQNNGV. The CDR3 region has the DNA TGTGCCAGCAGCTTCCCTCCGGGGGGGGGTAACACCGGGGAGCTGTTTTTT. It translates to CASSFPPGGGNTGELFF.

V gene TRBV18 combines with J gene TRBJ2-1; 7 bases align to TRBD2. Germline-derived CDR1 and CDR2 are KGHSH and LQKENI. The length of the CDR3 is 16 residues. V lost 1 base to trimming and J lost 5 bases; unmatched junction nucleotides: 8. The CDR3 reads CASSPQPASGNNEQFF. The DNA of the CDR3 is TGTGCCAGCTCACCACAGCCGGCTAGCGGCAACAATGAGCAGTTCTTC.

This clone was observed a few times. This sequence joins TRBV28 and TRBJ1-5; the D is unclear. The germline V gene encodes CDR1 MDHEN and CDR2 SYDVKM. V was shortened by 4 bases and J by 7 bases, with 20 bases between the two germline ends. The CDR3 spans 16 residues. The CDR3 DNA follows: TGTGCCAGCAGTTCCCGGCAGGCGGGGAATCGACAGCCCCAGCATTTT. Translation: CASSSRQAGNRQPQHF.

The chain links TRBV7-2 to TRBJ1-1; D is uncertain. V lost 3 bases and J lost 4, with 6 bases in between. The CDR3 covers 12 residues. Germline values: CDR1 SGHTA, CDR2 FQGNSA. CDR3 nucleotide sequence: TGTGCCAGCAGCTTTGCGAGCACTGAAGCTTTCTTT. It codes for CASSFASTEAFF.

The chain couples TRBV5-5 to TRBJ1-4, with 11 bases lining up with TRBD1. V dropped 0 bases and J dropped 7; count of bases not matched to a gene: 5. The germline V gene has CDR1 SGHKS and CDR2 YYEKEE (reference sequence). The CDR3 loop spans 16 amino acids. The CDR3 loop is CASSLAGGTGGEKLFF. In DNA form, the CDR3 reads TGTGCCAGCAGCTTGGCCGGCGGGACAGGGGGTGAAAAACTGTTTTTT.

The chain joins TRBV5-4 to TRBJ2-2; D gene ambiguous. The CDR3 has 13 amino acids. The V end was cut by 4 bases, the J end by 3 bases, with 7 bases between. CDR1 is SGHNT, CDR2 YYREEE, per germline (reference sequence). CDR3 sequence (DNA): TGTGCCAGCAGCCCGGCGGACACCGGGGAGCTGTTTTTT. Protein: CASSPADTGELFF.